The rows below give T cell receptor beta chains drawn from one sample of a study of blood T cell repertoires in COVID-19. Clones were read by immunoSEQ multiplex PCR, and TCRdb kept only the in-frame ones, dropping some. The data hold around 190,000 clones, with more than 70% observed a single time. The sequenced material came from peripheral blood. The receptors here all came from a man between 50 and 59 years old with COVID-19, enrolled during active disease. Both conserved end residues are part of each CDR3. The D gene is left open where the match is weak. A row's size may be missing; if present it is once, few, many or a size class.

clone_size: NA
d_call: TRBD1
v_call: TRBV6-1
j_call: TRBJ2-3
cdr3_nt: TGTGCCAGCAGTGAATTAAGACAGGGGACAGATACGCAGTATTTT
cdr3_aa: CASSELRQGTDTQYF

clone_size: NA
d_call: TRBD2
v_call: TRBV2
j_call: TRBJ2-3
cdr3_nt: TGTGCCAGTTTTGAGAGCGGGGCTAGCACAGATACGCAGTATTTT
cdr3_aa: CASFESGASTDTQYF

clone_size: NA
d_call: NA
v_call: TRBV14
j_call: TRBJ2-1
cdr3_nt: TGTGCCAGCAGCCAAGGGAGTTCGTTAGGTTATGAGCAGTTCTTC
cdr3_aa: CASSQGSSLGYEQFF

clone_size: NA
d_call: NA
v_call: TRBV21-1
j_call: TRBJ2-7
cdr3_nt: TGTGCCAGCAGCAAAGGGGACAGGGCGAACTACGAGCAGTACTTC
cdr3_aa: CASSKGDRANYEQYF

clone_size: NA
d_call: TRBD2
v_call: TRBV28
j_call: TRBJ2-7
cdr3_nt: TGTGCCAGCACCTTTAAGCGGACCGGGGGGGGAATCTACGAGCAGTACTTC
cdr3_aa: CASTFKRTGGGIYEQYF

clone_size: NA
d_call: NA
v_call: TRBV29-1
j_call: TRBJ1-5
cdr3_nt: TGCAGCGTGAGGGGGGGCGTTGATAGCAATCAGCCCCAGCATTTT
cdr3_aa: CSVRGGVDSNQPQHF

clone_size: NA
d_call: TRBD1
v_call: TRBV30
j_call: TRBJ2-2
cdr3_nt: TGTGCCTGGGAGCCCGGGACAGGGACGGGGGAGCTGTTTTTT
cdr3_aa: CAWEPGTGTGELFF

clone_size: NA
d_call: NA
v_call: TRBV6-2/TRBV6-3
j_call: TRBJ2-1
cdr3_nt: TGTGCCAGCAGTTACATGTCAGGGAATGAGCAGTTCTTC
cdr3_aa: CASSYMSGNEQFF

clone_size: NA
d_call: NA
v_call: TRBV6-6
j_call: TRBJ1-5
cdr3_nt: TGTGCCAGCAGTCCCGCGGGGTCTCGATTCAATCAGCCCCAGCATTTT
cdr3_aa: CASSPAGSRFNQPQHF

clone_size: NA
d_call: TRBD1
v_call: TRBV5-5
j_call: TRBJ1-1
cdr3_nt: TGTGCCAGCAGCTTGGAGGGGGCGAACACTGAAGCTTTCTTT
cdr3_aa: CASSLEGANTEAFF

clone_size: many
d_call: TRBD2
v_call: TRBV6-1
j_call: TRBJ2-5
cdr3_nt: TGTGCCAGCAGTGACGCGGGGCGGGGGGCGGGGGAGACCCAGTACTTC
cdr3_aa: CASSDAGRGAGETQYF

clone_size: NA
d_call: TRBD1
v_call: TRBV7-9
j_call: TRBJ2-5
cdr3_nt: TGTGCCAGCAGACCAGGGACAGGGGCTGAGACCCAGTACTTC
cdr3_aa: CASRPGTGAETQYF

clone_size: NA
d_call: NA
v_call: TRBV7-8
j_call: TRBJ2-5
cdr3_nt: TGTGCCAGCAGCTTAATTTCACGGGAAGGCTCGATCCAAGAGACCCAGTACTTC
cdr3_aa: CASSLISREGSIQETQYF

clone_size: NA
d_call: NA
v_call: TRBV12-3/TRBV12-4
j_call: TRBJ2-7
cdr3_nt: TGTGCCAGCACCTTGACTAGCTCCTACGAGCAGTACTTC
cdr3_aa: CASTLTSSYEQYF

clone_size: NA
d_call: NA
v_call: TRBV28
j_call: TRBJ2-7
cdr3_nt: TGTGCCAGCAGGAAATTCCGGGACTGGAACTACGAGCAGTACTTC
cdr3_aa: CASRKFRDWNYEQYF

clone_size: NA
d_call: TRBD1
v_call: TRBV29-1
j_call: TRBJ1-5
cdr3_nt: TGCAGCGTGGCAGGGGGCAGCAATCAGCCCCAGCATTTT
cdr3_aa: CSVAGGSNQPQHF

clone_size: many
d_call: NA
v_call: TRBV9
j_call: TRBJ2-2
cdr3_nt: TGTGCCAGCAGCGTAGGAGGTGGGGGCCGGCTCACCGGGGAGCTGTTTTTT
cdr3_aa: CASSVGGGGRLTGELFF

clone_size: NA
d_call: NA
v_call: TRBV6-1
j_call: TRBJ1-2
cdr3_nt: TGTGCCAGCAGTGATGTGGGCAGGGGCTATGGCTACACCTTC
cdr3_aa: CASSDVGRGYGYTF

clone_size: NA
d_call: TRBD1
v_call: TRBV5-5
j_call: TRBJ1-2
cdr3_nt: TGTGCCAGCAGCTTTCCGAACATACAGGGGAAAGGGGGCTACACCTTC
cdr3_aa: CASSFPNIQGKGGYTF

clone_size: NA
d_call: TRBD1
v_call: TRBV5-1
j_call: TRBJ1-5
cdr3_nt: TGCGCCAGCAGCTTGTGGTGTGTTTTGGGACAGGTAAGAGATCAGCCCCAGCATTTT
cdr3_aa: CASSLWCVLGQVRDQPQHF

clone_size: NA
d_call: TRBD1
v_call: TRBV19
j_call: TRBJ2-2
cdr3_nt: TGTGCCAGTAGTATAGATGACAGGGGACGACCCGGGGAGCTGTTTTTT
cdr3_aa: CASSIDDRGRPGELFF